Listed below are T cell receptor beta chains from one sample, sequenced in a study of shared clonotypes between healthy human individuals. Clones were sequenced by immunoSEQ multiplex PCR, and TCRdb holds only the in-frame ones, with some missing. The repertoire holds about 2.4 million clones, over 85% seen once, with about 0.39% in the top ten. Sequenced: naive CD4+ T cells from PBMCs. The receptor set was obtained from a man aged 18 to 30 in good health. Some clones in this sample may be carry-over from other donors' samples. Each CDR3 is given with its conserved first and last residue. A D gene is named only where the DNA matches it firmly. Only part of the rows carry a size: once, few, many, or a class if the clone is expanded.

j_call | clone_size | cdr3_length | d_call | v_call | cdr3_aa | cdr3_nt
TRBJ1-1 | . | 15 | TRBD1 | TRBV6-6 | CASSTRGQGNTEAFF | TGTGCCAGCAGTACCCGCGGACAGGGGAACACTGAAGCTTTCTTT
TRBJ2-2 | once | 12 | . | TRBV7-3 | CASSLTSGELFF | TGTGCCAGCAGCTTAACGTCCGGGGAGCTGTTTTTT
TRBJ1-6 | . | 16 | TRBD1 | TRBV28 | CASSPMTGALGSPLHF | TGTGCCAGCAGTCCGATGACAGGGGCCTTGGGTTCACCCCTCCACTTT
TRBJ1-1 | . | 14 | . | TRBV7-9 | CASSPTTLNTEAFF | TGTGCCAGCAGCCCAACCACCTTGAACACTGAAGCTTTCTTT
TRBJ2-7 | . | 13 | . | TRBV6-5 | CASSYSLGYEQYF | TGTGCCAGCAGTTACTCGTTGGGGTACGAGCAGTACTTC
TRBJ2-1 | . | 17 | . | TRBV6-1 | CASSAQRGPSSYNEQFF | TGTGCCAGCAGTGCGCAAAGGGGCCCGTCGTCCTACAATGAGCAGTTCTTC
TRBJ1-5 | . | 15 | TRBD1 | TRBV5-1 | CASSSGTGGNQPQHF | TGCGCCAGCAGCTCAGGGACAGGGGGCAATCAGCCCCAGCATTTT
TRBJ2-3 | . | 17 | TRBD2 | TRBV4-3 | CASSQGYGLENTDTQYF | TGCGCCAGCAGCCAAGGGTATGGACTAGAGAACACAGATACGCAGTATTTT
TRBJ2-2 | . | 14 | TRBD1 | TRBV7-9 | CASSWTGAAGELFF | TGTGCCAGCAGCTGGACAGGGGCGGCCGGGGAGCTGTTTTTT
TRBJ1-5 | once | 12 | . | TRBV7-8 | CASNGFNQPQHF | TGTGCCAGCAACGGATTCAATCAGCCCCAGCATTTT
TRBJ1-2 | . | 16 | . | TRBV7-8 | CASSLYQGTASYGYTF | TGTGCCAGCAGCTTATATCAGGGGACGGCTAGCTATGGCTACACCTTC
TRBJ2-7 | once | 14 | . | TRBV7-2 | CASSLIPRPTEQYF | TGTGCCAGCAGTCTTATACCTAGACCTACGGAGCAGTACTTC
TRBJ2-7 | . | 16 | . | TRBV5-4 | CAGSYKGGRVGNEQYF | TGTGCCGGCAGCTACAAGGGGGGCCGGGTGGGGAACGAGCAGTACTTC
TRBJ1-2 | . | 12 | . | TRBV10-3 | CAISNNDYGYTF | TGTGCCATCAGTAACAACGACTATGGCTACACCTTC
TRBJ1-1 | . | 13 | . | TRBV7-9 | CASSLEQPLEAFF | TGTGCCAGCAGTCTCGAACAACCTCTGGAGGCTTTCTTT
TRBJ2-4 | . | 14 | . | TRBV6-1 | CATQLELAKNIQYF | TGTGCCACTCAGCTGGAACTAGCCAAAAACATTCAGTACTTC
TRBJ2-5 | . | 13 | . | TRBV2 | CAGSRGLGETQYF | TGTGCCGGGAGCCGGGGCCTTGGGGAGACCCAGTACTTC
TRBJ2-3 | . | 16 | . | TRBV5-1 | CASSSTGLLLTDTQYF | TGCGCCAGCAGCTCGACAGGCCTCCTTCTCACAGATACGCAGTATTTT
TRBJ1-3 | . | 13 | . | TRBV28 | CASSFFSGNTIYF | TGTGCCAGCAGTTTCTTCTCTGGAAACACCATATATTTT
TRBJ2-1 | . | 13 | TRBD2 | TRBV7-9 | CASSPREGGEQFF | TGTGCCAGCAGCCCACGGGAGGGAGGTGAGCAGTTCTTC
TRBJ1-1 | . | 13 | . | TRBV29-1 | CSVSNGDLGEAFF | TGCAGCGTTTCTAACGGGGATTTAGGTGAAGCTTTCTTT
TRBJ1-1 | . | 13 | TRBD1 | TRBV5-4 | CASSLVGQSKAFF | TGTGCCAGCAGCTTGGTGGGACAGTCTAAAGCTTTCTTT
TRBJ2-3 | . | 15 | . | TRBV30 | CAWSRGLPGTDTQYF | TGTGCCTGGAGTCGGGGACTCCCGGGCACAGATACGCAGTATTTT
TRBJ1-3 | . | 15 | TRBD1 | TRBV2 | CASSEYRGSGNTIYF | TGTGCCAGCAGTGAATACAGGGGCTCTGGAAACACCATATATTTT
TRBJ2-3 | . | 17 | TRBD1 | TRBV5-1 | CASSLAQGVLLTDTQYF | TGCGCCAGCAGCTTGGCTCAGGGGGTTCTCCTCACAGATACGCAGTATTTT
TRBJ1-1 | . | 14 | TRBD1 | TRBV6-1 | CASSEIVGQGVPFF | TGTGCCAGCAGTGAAATTGTAGGACAGGGGGTACCTTTCTTT